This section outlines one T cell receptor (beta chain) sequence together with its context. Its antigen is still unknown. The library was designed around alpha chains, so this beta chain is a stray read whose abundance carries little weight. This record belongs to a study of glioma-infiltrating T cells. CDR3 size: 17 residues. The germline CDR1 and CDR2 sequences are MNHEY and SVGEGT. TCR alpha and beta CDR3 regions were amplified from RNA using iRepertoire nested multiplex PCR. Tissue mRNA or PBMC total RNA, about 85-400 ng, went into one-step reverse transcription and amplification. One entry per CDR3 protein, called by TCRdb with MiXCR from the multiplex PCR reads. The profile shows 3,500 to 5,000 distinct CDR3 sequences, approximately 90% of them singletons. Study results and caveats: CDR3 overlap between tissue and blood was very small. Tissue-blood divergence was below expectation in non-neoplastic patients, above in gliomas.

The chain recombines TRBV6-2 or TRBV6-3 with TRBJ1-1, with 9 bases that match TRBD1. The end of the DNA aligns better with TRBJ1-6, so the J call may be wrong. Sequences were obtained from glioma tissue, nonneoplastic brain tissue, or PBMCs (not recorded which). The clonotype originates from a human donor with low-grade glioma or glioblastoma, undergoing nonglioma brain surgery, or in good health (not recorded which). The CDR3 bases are TGTGCCAGCAGTTACACCCGAGGGACAGGGAACAATCCACCCCTCCACTTT. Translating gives CASSYTRGTGNNPPLHF.